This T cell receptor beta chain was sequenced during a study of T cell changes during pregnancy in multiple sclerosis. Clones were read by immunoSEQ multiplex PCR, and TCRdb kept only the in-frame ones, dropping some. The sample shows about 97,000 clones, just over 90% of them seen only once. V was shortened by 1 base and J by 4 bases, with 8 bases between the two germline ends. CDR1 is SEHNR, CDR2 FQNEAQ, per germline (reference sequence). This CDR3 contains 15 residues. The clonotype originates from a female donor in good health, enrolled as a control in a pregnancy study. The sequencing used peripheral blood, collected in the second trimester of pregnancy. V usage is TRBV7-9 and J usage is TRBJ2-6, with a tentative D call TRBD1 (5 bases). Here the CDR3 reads CASSLDRSGANVLTF. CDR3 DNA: TGTGCCAGCAGCTTAGACAGGTCCGGGGCCAACGTCCTGACTTTC.